This entry describes one TCR beta chain. One end of the junction is discordant with germline, which a read error may explain. This record belongs to a study of blood T cell repertoires in COVID-19. Study overall: Sites in the United States, Italy and Spain provided acute and convalescent COVID-19 samples. Sources were T cells, B-cell-depleted T cells, or PBMCs; the material itself was cDNA or gDNA.

In the authors' methods: Reference gene primer amplification gave estimated nucleated cell counts. Measured with immunoSEQ multiplex PCR; TCRdb has only the in-frame clones, and not every one. Clone size and V and J calls were adopted from that table, with D and trimming inferred from the DNA. Among roughly 100,000 clones, 89% were seen once, and the ten largest hold approximately 3.6%. This CDR3 contains 15 residues. Germline CDR1 and CDR2: SSHAT and FNYEAQ (reference sequence). This chain links TRBV7-7 with TRBJ2-5; TRBD2 might be the D (5 bases). This clonotype was sampled from a woman in her sixties or seventies with acute or convalescent COVID-19. The sequencing input was peripheral blood. The CDR3 reads CASSLATLGQETQYF. Here the CDR3 DNA reads TGTGCTAGCAGCTTAGCGACTTTGGGCCAAGAGACCCAGTACTTC.